One and the same sample provided the 5 T cell receptor beta chains below, sequenced in a study of shared clonotypes between healthy human individuals. Method: immunoSEQ multiplex PCR; TCRdb's copy keeps in-frame clones and lacks some. The sample consists of under 2.5 million clones, just under 95% of them appearing once. Input material: naive CD4+ T cells from PBMCs. Subset in this sample: CD45RA+ positively selected. These receptors all stem from a man aged 18 to 35 in good health. Some clones in this sample may be carry-over from other donors' samples.

V gene TRBV28 combines with J gene TRBJ2-3; D is unclear. V lost 5 bases and J lost 2, with 14 bases in between. In germline, CDR1 is MDHEN, CDR2 SYDVKM. The CDR3 is 15 amino acids. CDR3 nucleotides: TGTGCCAGCAGTCCGTCGGGCCTCCTCACAGATACGCAGTATTTT. It yields the protein CASSPSGLLTDTQYF.

The rearrangement uses TRBV5-1 and TRBJ2-5; TRBD1 matches at 9 bases. Looked up from germline, CDR1 is SGHRS and CDR2 is YFSETQ. With V trimmed by 0 bases and J by 1 base, 1 base remained unmatched. This CDR3 spans 15 amino acids. CDR3 protein: CASSLEGQGQETQYF. CDR3 nucleotide sequence: TGCGCCAGCAGCTTGGAGGGACAGGGCCAAGAGACCCAGTACTTC.

CDR3: CATSRGTTPYEQYF. The CDR3 DNA follows: TGTGCCACCAGCAGAGGCACAACCCCGTACGAGCAGTACTTC. This chain links TRBV15 with TRBJ2-7; D is undetermined. V lost 1 base and J 4 bases, leaving 11 bases between the germline ends. The germline gives CDR1 LNHNV, CDR2 YYDKDF (reference sequence). The CDR3 runs 14 residues.

V gene TRBV2 combines with J gene TRBJ2-3; 10 bases agree with TRBD2. Unmatched junction bases numbered 5, after V lost 8 bases and J lost 6 bases. In germline, CDR1 is SNHLY, CDR2 FYNNEI. The length of the CDR3 is 13 residues. CDR3 sequence reads: CASRTSGGDTQYF. CDR3 DNA: TGTGCCAGCCGGACTAGCGGAGGGGATACGCAGTATTTT. Full variable domain (remainder filled in from reference TRBV2 and TRBJ2-3): EPEVTQTPSHQVTQMGQEVILRCVPISNHLYFYWYRQILGQKVEFLVSFYNNEISEKSEIFDDQFSVERPDGSNFTLKIRSTKLEDSAMYFCASRTSGGDTQYFGPGTRLTVL.

The chain is built from TRBV5-4 and TRBJ2-1, with D possibly TRBD1 on 5 matching bases. The CDR3 is made up of 13 amino acids. Per the germline V gene, CDR1 is SGHNT and CDR2 is YYREEE (reference sequence). V lost 3 bases and J 14 bases, leaving 18 bases between the germline ends. The CDR3 reads CASSSVGRGVEFF. CDR3 sequence (DNA): TGTGCCAGCAGCTCAGTGGGTAGGGGCGTGGAGTTCTTC.